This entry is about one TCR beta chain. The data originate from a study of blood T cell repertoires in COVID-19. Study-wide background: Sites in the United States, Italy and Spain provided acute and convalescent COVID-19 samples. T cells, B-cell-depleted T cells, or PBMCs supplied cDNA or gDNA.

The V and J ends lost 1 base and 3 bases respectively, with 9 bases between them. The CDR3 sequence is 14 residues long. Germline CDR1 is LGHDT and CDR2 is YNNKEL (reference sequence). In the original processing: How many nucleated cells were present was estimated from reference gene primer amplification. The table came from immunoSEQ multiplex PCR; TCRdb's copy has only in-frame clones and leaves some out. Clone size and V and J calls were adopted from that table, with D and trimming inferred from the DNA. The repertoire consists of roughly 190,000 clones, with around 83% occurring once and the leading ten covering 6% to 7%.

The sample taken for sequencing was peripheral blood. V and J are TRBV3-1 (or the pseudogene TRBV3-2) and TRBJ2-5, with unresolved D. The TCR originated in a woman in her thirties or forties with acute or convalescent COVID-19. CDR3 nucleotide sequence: TGTGCCAGCAGCCAAGGGGCCAGCAAAGAGACCCAGTACTTC. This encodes CASSQGASKETQYF.